These 13 T cell receptor beta chains originate from one sample sequenced in a study of tumor and adjacent non-tumor tissue in lung cancer. RNA was extracted from bulk tissue without any cell sorting. Three rounds of nested PCR, following a modified ARM-PCR protocol, produced the TCRbeta library. MiXCR, run by TCRdb on the multiplex PCR reads, gives a single entry per CDR3 protein. The table has roughly 81,000 distinct CDR3 sequences, 61% seen once. The material sequenced was lung tumor tissue. The receptor source for this set is an older man with non-small cell lung cancer.

There are many counts of this clonotype. The CDR3, as DNA: TGTGCCAGCAGTTTCCACAGGGGCGAGCAGTACTTC. It encodes CASSFHRGEQYF. J is TRBJ2-7 and V is TRBV6-5; 7 bases align to TRBD1. Per the germline V gene, CDR1 is MNHEY and CDR2 is SVGAGI. This CDR3 has 12 residues. V trimming: 4 bases; J trimming: 6 bases; junction bases outside the gene matches: 3.

As regards this clonotype: Without the conserved terminal phenylalanine or tryptophan, this CDR3 likely stems from a read error. V gene TRBV28 combines with J gene TRBJ1-1, with D possibly TRBD1 on 5 matching bases. This CDR3 has 15 residues. Germline lookup yields CDR1 MDHEN and CDR2 SYDVKM. In nucleotides, the CDR3 is TGTGCGAACAGCTCCGGAGGGGAAGGGAACACTGAAGCTTTCTCT. Encoded protein: CANSSGGEGNTEAFS.

In this sample, this clonotype turned up a few times. V and J are TRBV28 and TRBJ1-3, with 7 positions matching TRBD1. Germline CDR1 MDHEN, CDR2 SYDVKM. Losses at the gene ends were 5 bases for V and 5 bases for J; bases not matched to a gene: 12. The CDR3 is made up of 16 amino acids. The DNA of the CDR3 is TGTGCCAGCAGTCCTCTCATGACAGGGTTAAGAAACACCATATATTTT. Translation gives CASSPLMTGLRNTIYF. Complete variable domain (other parts from reference TRBV28 and TRBJ1-3): DVKVTQSSRYLVKRTGEKVFLECVQDMDHENMFWYRQDPGLGLRLIYFSYDVKMKEKGDIPEGYSVSREKKERFSLILESASTNQTSMYLCASSPLMTGLRNTIYFGEGSWLTVV.

The chain couples TRBV5-1 to TRBJ2-6, with D possibly TRBD2 on 5 matching bases. V was shortened by 5 bases and J by 0 bases, with 6 bases between the two germline ends. Per germline, CDR1 SGHRS and CDR2 YFSETQ. The CDR3 runs 14 residues. DNA for the CDR3: TGCGCCAGCAGGGGGAGCTCTGGGGCCAACGTCCTGACTTTC. This sequence encodes CASRGSSGANVLTF.

This clonotype was detected only a few times. At one end, the junction sequence differs from germline, possibly due to a read error. The chain is built from TRBV11-1 and TRBJ2-7, with 11 bases matching TRBD1. The CDR3 has 15 amino acids. Germline loops: CDR1 SGHAT, CDR2 FQDESV (reference sequence). Here the CDR3 reads CVSSLGGTGGLEQYF. The CDR3 coding sequence is TGTGTCAGCAGCTTAGGCGGGACAGGGGGGCTCGAGCAATACTTC.

This clonotype was observed a handful of times. The chain recombines TRBV20-1 with TRBJ2-3; D perhaps matches TRBD1 (6 bases). The CDR3 has 14 amino acids. V was trimmed by 6 bases and J by 0 bases, leaving 13 bases between them. Germline CDR1 is DFQATT and CDR2 is SNEGSKA (reference sequence). CDR3 sequence reads: CSALRGPSTDTQYF. The CDR3 DNA reads TGCAGTGCACTCAGGGGACCTAGCACAGATACGCAGTATTTT.

Only a few counts were recorded for this clonotype. J is TRBJ2-7 and V is TRBV28, with TRBD1 as a possible D gene (6 bases). The CDR3 covers 14 residues. Between the trimmed V and J ends, which lost 5 bases and 5 bases, there was a span of 16 bases. CDR1 and CDR2 from the germline V gene are MDHEN and SYDVKM. CDR3 in DNA: TGTGCCAGCAGTCCCCACAGGGTCGCGGACGAGCAGTACTTC. It yields the protein CASSPHRVADEQYF.

Regarding this clonotype: This likely comes from a read error, as the CDR3 has no conserved phenylalanine or tryptophan at its end. J is TRBJ1-3 and V is TRBV6-1, with D perhaps TRBD1 (5 bases). The CDR3 loop spans 17 amino acids. Germline V gene sequence: CDR1 MNHNS, CDR2 SASEGT. Here the CDR3 reads CASSGFRGWSSGNTIYL. The CDR3 bases are TGTGCCAGCAGTGGCTTTCGGGGGTGGAGCTCTGGAAATACCATATATCTT.

This clonotype was observed a handful of times. The V gene is TRBV20-1, the J gene TRBJ2-5, with 7 bases that match TRBD1. V lost 5 bases to trimming and J lost 4 bases; unmatched junction nucleotides: 10. The CDR3 has 14 amino acids. Germline assignment: CDR1 DFQATT and CDR2 SNEGSKA (reference sequence). Here the CDR3 DNA reads TGCAGTGCTGGTGCGCAGGGGGAGAGAGAGACCCAGTACTTC. It translates to CSAGAQGERETQYF.

The chain uses TRBV24-1 and TRBJ2-5; TRBD2 matches 8 bases. Germline loops: CDR1 KGHDR, CDR2 SFDVKD. V shed 7 bases, J shed 11 bases, and the junction held 8 bases outside the gene matches. This CDR3 is 12 amino acids long. Here the CDR3 DNA reads TGTGCCACCAGCAGCGGGAGCAGTAGTCAGTACTTC. Protein product: CATSSGSSSQYF.

With regard to this clonotype: No conserved phenylalanine or tryptophan ends this CDR3, so it is likely a read error. The V and J genes are TRBV11-2 and TRBJ2-2; no firm D call. CDR3 length: 14 amino acids. Trimming cost V 3 bases and J 1 base, with 6 bases left between them. Germline CDR1 reads SGHAT; CDR2 reads FQNNGV. The CDR3 DNA reads as TGTGCCAGCAGCTTGGGTGGGAACACCGGGGAGCTGTTTCTT. As protein: CASSLGGNTGELFL.

Remarks on this clonotype: This may come from a read error, since a much larger clone is one base off. The genes are TRBV28 and TRBJ2-2; 8 bases fit TRBD2. This CDR3 contains 17 residues. V shed 7 bases and J 2 bases; nucleotides not matched to a gene: 12. Germline V lookup: CDR1 MDHEN, CDR2 SYDVKM. In nucleotides, the CDR3 is TGTGCCAGCACCGCTGGGCGGGGGGCCCTAAACACCGGGGAGCTGTTTTTT. Translation gives CASTAGRGALNTGELFF.

The rearrangement joins TRBV28 to TRBJ2-5; D may be TRBD1 (6 bases). The V and J ends lost 11 bases and 4 bases respectively, with 20 bases between them. This CDR3 is 14 amino acids long. Germline CDR1 and CDR2: MDHEN and SYDVKM. The CDR3 here is CAGNLQGFRETQYF. CDR3 in DNA: TGTGCCGGCAACTTACAGGGCTTTCGAGAGACCCAGTACTTC.